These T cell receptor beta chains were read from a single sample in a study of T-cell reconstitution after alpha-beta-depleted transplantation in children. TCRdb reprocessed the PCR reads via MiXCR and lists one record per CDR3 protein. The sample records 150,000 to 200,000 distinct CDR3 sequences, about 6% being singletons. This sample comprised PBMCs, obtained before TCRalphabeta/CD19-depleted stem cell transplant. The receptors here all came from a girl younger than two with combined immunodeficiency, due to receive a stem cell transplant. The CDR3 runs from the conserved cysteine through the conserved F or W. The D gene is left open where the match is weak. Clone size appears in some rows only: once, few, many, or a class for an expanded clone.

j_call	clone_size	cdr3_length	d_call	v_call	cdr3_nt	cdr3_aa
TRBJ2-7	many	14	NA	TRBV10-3	TGTGCCATCAGTGAAAGGGAAGGGGCGTGGGAGCAGTACTTC	CAISEREGAWEQYF
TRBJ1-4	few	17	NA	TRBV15	TGTGCCACCAGCAGAGATCTGACGGGGGCAACTAATGAAAAACTGTTTTTT	CATSRDLTGATNEKLFF
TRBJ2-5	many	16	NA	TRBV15	TGTGCCACAACAGGTCGCGAACCCTTGACATGGGAGACCCAGTACTTC	CATTGREPLTWETQYF
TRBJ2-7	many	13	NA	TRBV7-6	TGTGCCAGCAGCTTAGCAAGTTTTTCCGAGCAGTACTTC	CASSLASFSEQYF
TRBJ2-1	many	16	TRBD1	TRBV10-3	TGTGCCATCAGTGAGTCAGACAGGGGGCTTTACAATGAGCAGTTCTTC	CAISESDRGLYNEQFF
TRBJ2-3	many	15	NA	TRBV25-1	TGTGCCAGCAGTGAGGTAGCCCTGTGGACAGATACGCAGTATTTT	CASSEVALWTDTQYF
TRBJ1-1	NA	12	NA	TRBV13	TGTGCCAGCAGCTTTTGGGGCACTGAAGCTTTCTTT	CASSFWGTEAFF
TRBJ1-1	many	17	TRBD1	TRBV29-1	TGCAGCCTGATCCCCGGGACAGGGTTTCTGAGGAACACTGAAGCTTTCTTT	CSLIPGTGFLRNTEAFF
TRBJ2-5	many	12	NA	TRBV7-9	TGTGCCAGCAGCTTAGTGGCAGGGACCCAGTACTTC	CASSLVAGTQYF
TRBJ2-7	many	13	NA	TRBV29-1	TGCAGCGTTGAGGCAGGAAAAGGCTACGAGCAGTACTTC	CSVEAGKGYEQYF
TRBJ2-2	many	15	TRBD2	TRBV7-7	TGTGCCAGCAGCCGGACTAGCCGGAACACCGGGGAGCTGTTTTTT	CASSRTSRNTGELFF
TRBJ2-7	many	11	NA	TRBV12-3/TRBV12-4	TGTGCCAGCAGTACCCCCCGCGAGCAGTACTTC	CASSTPREQYF
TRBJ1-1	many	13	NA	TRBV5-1	TGCGCCAGCAGCTTGGGGGAGGGCACTGAAGCTTTCTTT	CASSLGEGTEAFF
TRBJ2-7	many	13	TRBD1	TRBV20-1	TGCAGTGCTCGGATGACAGGGGGCGGCGAGCAGTACTTC	CSARMTGGGEQYF
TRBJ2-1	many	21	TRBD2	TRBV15	TGTGCCACCAGCAGAGATCCGTTGACTAGCGGGACCCCAAGCTCCTACAATGAGCAGTTCTTC	CATSRDPLTSGTPSSYNEQFF
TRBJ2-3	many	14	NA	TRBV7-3	TGTGCCAGCAGCTTACTTCAGGGAACAGATACGCAGTATTTT	CASSLLQGTDTQYF
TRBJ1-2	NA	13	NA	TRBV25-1	TGTGCCAGCAGTGAACTCAAGGCTGGGGGCTACACCTTC	CASSELKAGGYTF
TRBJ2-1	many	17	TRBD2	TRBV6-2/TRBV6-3	TGTGCCAGCAGTTACGAGGTAGCGGGGAACTTTTACAATGAGCAGTTCTTC	CASSYEVAGNFYNEQFF
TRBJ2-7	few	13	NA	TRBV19	TGTGCCAGTAGTAAGGACATCACCTACGAGCAGTACTTC	CASSKDITYEQYF
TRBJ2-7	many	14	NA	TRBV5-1	TGCGCCAGCAGCTTGGTTAGCAGCTCCTACGAGCAGTACTTC	CASSLVSSSYEQYF
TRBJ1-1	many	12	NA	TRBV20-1	TGCAGTGCTATGACAAGGGGCACTGAAGCTTTCTTT	CSAMTRGTEAFF
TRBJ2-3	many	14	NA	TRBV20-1	TGCAGTGCTAGAGATGAAGGGGGGACAGATACGCAGTATTTT	CSARDEGGTDTQYF
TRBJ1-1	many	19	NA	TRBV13	TGTGCCAGCAGCTTAGGAGGTCCGTTGGTATACTCCATGAACACTGAAGCTTTCTTT	CASSLGGPLVYSMNTEAFF
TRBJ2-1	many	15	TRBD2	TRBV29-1	TGCAGCGTTGCCAGCGGGAGGGCCATCTACAATGAGCAGTTCTTC	CSVASGRAIYNEQFF